These 24 T cell receptor beta chains were sequenced from one sample in a study of cytomegalovirus exposure and HLA in healthy donors. The PCR made use of 60 Vbeta and 13 Jbeta primers. Only in-frame clones appear in the TCRdb table, and some are missing; sequencing was by immunoSEQ multiplex PCR. The data show around 120,000 clones, under 85% seen once. The specimen was PBMCs. The source is a human donor in good health.

This chain joins TRBV11-2 and TRBJ2-1; 15 bases fit TRBD2. The germline V gene encodes CDR1 SGHAT and CDR2 FQNNGV. The CDR3 runs 19 residues. The V and J ends lost 0 bases and 1 base, in that order; junction bases with no gene match: 4. CDR3 coding DNA: TGTGCCAGCAGCTTAGAAGGACTAGCGGGAGGGCGGTCCTACAATGAGCAGTTCTTC. It specifies CASSLEGLAGGRSYNEQFF.

The chain is built from TRBV30 and TRBJ1-2; no clear D. Germline CDR1 and CDR2: GTSNPN and SVGIG (reference sequence). Trimming stripped 0 bases from V and 4 bases from J, with 15 bases between. There are 15 residues in the CDR3. CDR3 DNA sequence: TGTGCCTGGAGTGTACTAGAGGTTGTGGTCTATGGCTACACCTTC. This sequence encodes CAWSVLEVVVYGYTF. Full variable domain (rest looked up from reference TRBV30 and TRBJ1-2): SQTIHQWPATLVQPVGSPLSLECTVEGTSNPNLYWYRQAAGRGLQLLFYSVGIGQISSEVPQNLSASRPQDRQFILSSKKLLLSDSGFYLCAWSVLEVVVYGYTFGSGTRLTVV.

The table lists this clone with a few counts. This chain links TRBV7-6 with TRBJ1-2; 9 bases match TRBD1. The CDR3 totals 14 residues. The V gene end was trimmed by 4 bases and the J gene end by 6 bases; junction bases not matched to a gene: 6. Germline CDR1 SGHVS, CDR2 FNYEAQ. The CDR3 region has the DNA TGTGCCAGCAGCTCGGGACAGGGTGAGGATGGCTACACCTTC. As protein: CASSSGQGEDGYTF.

Only a few counts were recorded for this clone. The chain links TRBV18 to TRBJ2-3; D gene unclear. CDR1 is KGHSH and CDR2 is LQKENI in the germline V gene. V lost 3 bases, J lost 0 bases, and 4 bases lay in between. The CDR3 contains 13 residues. The CDR3 DNA follows: TGTGCCAGCTCACCCCCTAGCACAGATACGCAGTATTTT. Encoded protein: CASSPPSTDTQYF. The entire variable domain, with the rest obtained from reference TRBV18 and TRBJ2-3, is as follows: NAGVMQNPRHLVRRRGQEARLRCSPMKGHSHVYWYRQLPEEGLKFMVYLQKENIIDESGMPKERFSAEFPKEGPSILRIQQVVRGDSAAYFCASSPPSTDTQYFGPGTRLTVL.

This rearrangement joins TRBV18 to TRBJ1-1; 8 nucleotides line up with TRBD1. The germline V gene encodes CDR1 KGHSH and CDR2 LQKENI. V was pared by 2 bases and J by 2 bases, with 7 bases of the junction left unmatched. The CDR3 is 16 amino acids. CDR3 coding DNA: TGTGCCAGCTCACCATTGGTGCAGGGGGCCAACACTGAAGCTTTCTTT. This codes for CASSPLVQGANTEAFF.

The V gene is TRBV19, the J gene TRBJ1-2; TRBD1 matches 12 bases. Germline CDR1 and CDR2: LNHDA and SQIVND (reference sequence). After removal of 5 bases from V and 8 bases from J, the junction contained 15 bases not matched to a gene. This CDR3 is 17 amino acids long. CDR3 sequence: CASSPLPPGQGAGGYTF. The CDR3 DNA reads TGTGCCAGTAGTCCCCTGCCCCCGGGACAGGGGGCTGGGGGCTACACCTTC.

The chain has TRBV6-5 and TRBJ2-2; D is possibly TRBD1 (7 bases). Germline values: CDR1 MNHEY, CDR2 SVGAGI. The V gene lost 5 bases and the J gene lost 6 bases, with 10 bases spanning the gap. The CDR3 length is 13 residues. The CDR3 is CASSPGGSGELFF. As DNA, the CDR3 is TGTGCCAGCAGTCCAGGGGGGTCCGGGGAGCTGTTTTTT.

The gene calls are TRBV28 and TRBJ2-5, with D possibly being TRBD2 (5 bases). The CDR3 runs 12 residues. V gave up 6 bases and J gave up 3 bases, with 8 bases separating them. Germline V gene lookup returns CDR1 MDHEN and CDR2 SYDVKM. This chain's CDR3 is CASREREETQYF. In DNA form, the CDR3 reads TGTGCCAGCAGGGAGAGGGAAGAGACCCAGTACTTC.

The V gene is TRBV5-1, the J gene TRBJ1-1, with 7 bases lining up with TRBD1. Germline assignment: CDR1 SGHRS and CDR2 YFSETQ. V shed 3 bases and J 2 bases; nucleotides not matched to a gene: 7. This CDR3 region has 15 residues. The CDR3 is CASSSRQGGNTEAFF. DNA for the CDR3: TGCGCCAGCAGCTCCCGACAGGGCGGTAACACTGAAGCTTTCTTT.

This clone has a handful of counts. The rearrangement uses TRBV5-1 and TRBJ2-4; D possibly corresponds to TRBD1 (7 bases). This CDR3 has 16 amino acids. V dropped 4 bases and J dropped 3 bases, with 17 bases sitting between them. From germline, CDR1 is SGHRS and CDR2 YFSETQ. CDR3: CASSTEGAGSKNIQYF. The CDR3 region has the DNA TGCGCCAGCAGCACCGAGGGGGCCGGGAGCAAAAACATTCAGTACTTC. Complete variable domain (other parts from reference TRBV5-1 and TRBJ2-4): KAGVTQTPRYLIKTRGQQVTLSCSPISGHRSVSWYQQTPGQGLQFLFEYFSETQRNKGNFPGRFSGRQFSNSRSEMNVSTLELGDSALYLCASSTEGAGSKNIQYFGAGTRLSVL.

The chain has TRBV6-1 and TRBJ1-3; no definite D call. The V end lost 8 bases, the J end lost 1 base, and 9 bases lay between the germline ends. Germline loops: CDR1 MNHNS, CDR2 SASEGT. This CDR3 has 13 amino acids. This CDR3 is CASEVISGNTIYF. As DNA, the CDR3 is TGTGCCAGCGAGGTAATTTCTGGAAACACCATATATTTT.

The rearrangement joins TRBV28 to TRBJ1-1; 11 nucleotides agree with TRBD1. With 2 bases clipped from V and 10 bases from J, the junction kept 0 bases outside the gene matches. Germline V gene lookup returns CDR1 MDHEN and CDR2 SYDVKM. The CDR3 length is 12 residues. CDR3 coding DNA: TGTGCCAGCAGTTTAGGGACAGGGGGAGCTTTCTTT. Amino acid sequence: CASSLGTGGAFF. The whole variable domain, filled in from reference TRBV28 and TRBJ1-1, reads DVKVTQSSRYLVKRTGEKVFLECVQDMDHENMFWYRQDPGLGLRLIYFSYDVKMKEKGDIPEGYSVSREKKERFSLILESASTNQTSMYLCASSLGTGGAFFGQGTRLTVV.

This chain connects TRBV4-1 to TRBJ2-6, with a weak D call TRBD1 (5 bases). V was cut by 0 bases and J by 0 bases, with 6 bases left in between. CDR3 length: 16 amino acids. Per the germline V gene, CDR1 is MGHRA and CDR2 is YSYEKL. CDR3 sequence reads: CASSQERGSGANVLTF. DNA for the CDR3: TGCGCCAGCAGCCAAGAAAGGGGCTCTGGGGCCAACGTCCTGACTTTC.

The rearrangement links TRBV2 to TRBJ2-2; a weak D match, TRBD1 (5 bases). The V and J ends lost 9 bases and 4 bases respectively, with 12 bases between them. This CDR3 spans 13 amino acids. Looked up from germline, CDR1 is SNHLY and CDR2 is FYNNEI. Written as DNA, the CDR3 is TGTGCCAGTCAAGGGGCTGCCACCGGGGAGCTGTTTTTT. This translates into CASQGAATGELFF. Together with reference TRBV2 and TRBJ2-2, the CDR3 gives the full variable domain: EPEVTQTPSHQVTQMGQEVILRCVPISNHLYFYWYRQILGQKVEFLVSFYNNEISEKSEIFDDQFSVERPDGSNFTLKIRSTKLEDSAMYFCASQGAATGELFFGEGSRLTVL.

The rearrangement links TRBV28 to TRBJ2-1, with D possibly being TRBD2 (6 bases). Trimming cost V 7 bases and J 1 base, with 11 bases left between them. CDR1 is MDHEN, CDR2 SYDVKM, per germline. The CDR3 contains 14 residues. CDR3 sequence: CASIRAGSYNEQFF. The CDR3 DNA reads TGTGCCAGCATTAGGGCGGGGTCCTACAATGAGCAGTTCTTC.

This clone was detected only a few times. This chain links TRBV9 with TRBJ2-2, with D possibly matching TRBD2 (5 bases). V was trimmed by 0 bases and J by 4 bases, leaving 13 bases between them. Germline CDR1 is SGDLS and CDR2 is YYNGEE. The CDR3 covers 16 residues. The CDR3 region is CASSVDTGWSTGELFF. The CDR3 nucleotides are TGTGCCAGCAGCGTAGACACGGGATGGAGCACCGGGGAGCTGTTTTTT.

V and J are TRBV11-1 and TRBJ2-2; 8 bases align to TRBD2. After removal of 3 bases from V and 5 bases from J, the junction contained 5 bases not matched to a gene. The germline CDR1 and CDR2 sequences are SGHAT and FQDESV (reference sequence). CDR3 size: 15 residues. In nucleotides, the CDR3 is TGTGCCAGCAGCTTGCGGTTAGCGGGAACCGGGGAGCTGTTTTTT. It translates to CASSLRLAGTGELFF.

This chain connects TRBV21-1 to TRBJ2-1; the table assigns TRBD1, which was not confirmed against the DNA. TRBV21-1 is a recognized pseudogene. The CDR3 totals 15 residues. The DNA for the CDR3 is TGTGCCAGCAGGAACCTAGAAATCTGGGACATTAAGCAGTTCTTC. This encodes CASRNLEIWDIKQFF.

This clone was seen a single time. This rearrangement joins TRBV5-1 to TRBJ2-7; 10 bases agree with TRBD2. J gave up 7 bases and V 3 bases, and 16 bases lay outside the gene matches. CDR1 is SGHRS, CDR2 YFSETQ, per germline. This CDR3 has 17 amino acids. The CDR3 DNA sequence: TGCGCCAGCAGCTCCGGGCCCACTCTAGCGGGGGACACGGAGCAGTACTTC. This gives the protein CASSSGPTLAGDTEQYF.

V usage is TRBV5-6 and J usage is TRBJ2-5; 7 bases agree with TRBD1. Germline V gene data show CDR1 as SGHDT and CDR2 as YYEEEE. Trimming removed 7 bases from V and 5 bases from J; junction bases left unmatched: 20. The length of the CDR3 is 17 residues. CDR3 protein: CASLGRVQGGLIETQYF. CDR3 coding DNA: TGTGCCAGCCTGGGAAGGGTGCAAGGGGGCTTGATCGAGACCCAGTACTTC.

The V call is TRBV29-1, the J call TRBJ1-1; D call uncertain. Germline CDR1 is SQVTM and CDR2 is ANQGSEA. This CDR3 region has 12 residues. Trimming shortened V by 1 base and J by 11 bases, and 14 bases separated the two germline ends. This CDR3 reads CSVEAGGRPAFF. The CDR3 DNA reads TGCAGCGTTGAAGCGGGTGGAAGACCGGCTTTCTTT.

The gene calls are TRBV19 and TRBJ1-2; tentatively, D is TRBD1 (5 bases). The CDR3 is 14 residues long. Germline CDR1 LNHDA, CDR2 SQIVND (reference sequence). The V end was cut by 3 bases, the J end by 4 bases, with 12 bases between. In DNA form, the CDR3 reads TGTGCCAGTAGTATTCAGGGATCGGGCTATGGCTACACCTTC. It yields the protein CASSIQGSGYGYTF.

The V and J genes are TRBV11-2 and TRBJ1-1; TRBD1 matches at 7 bases. The CDR3 has 12 amino acids. Trimming removed 3 bases from V and 10 bases from J; junction bases left unmatched: 5. The germline V gene encodes CDR1 SGHAT and CDR2 FQNNGV. CDR3 DNA: TGTGCCAGCAGCTTCGACAGGGACCCAGCTTTCTTT. Protein: CASSFDRDPAFF.

The chain's CDR3 is CASSRQGSGVSNQPQHF. The CDR3 region has the DNA TGTGCCAGCAGTCGACAGGGGTCAGGGGTTAGCAATCAGCCCCAGCATTTT. The chain recombines TRBV28 with TRBJ1-5; TRBD1 agrees at 8 bases. After removal of 5 bases from V and 0 bases from J, the junction contained 9 bases not matched to a gene. In germline, CDR1 is MDHEN, CDR2 SYDVKM. The CDR3 is 17 amino acids.